This TCR beta chain derives from a study of T-cell memory formation after mild COVID-19. The CDR3 has 13 amino acids. Trimming cost V 11 bases and J 0 bases, with 11 bases left between them. This clonotype was observed many times. Its cognate antigen is unknown. General study results and limits: Researchers found some responding clones in pre-infection memory, a sign that cross-reactive memory joined. Clones contracting day 15 to 85 were balanced CD4/CD8; later expanders leaned CD4+.

TCRdb analysed the 5' RACE reads with MiXCR anew, one entry per CDR3 protein. The sample includes approximately 490,000 distinct CDR3 sequences, 20% of them seen just once. The gene calls are TRBV12-3 or TRBV12-4 and TRBJ2-1, with D possibly being TRBD1 (5 bases). Sequenced: PBMCs or a T cell subset sorted from them (not recorded which). This TCR was recovered from an adult woman who had mild COVID-19 (a few samples of this study predate the infection). Cell type and time point are not known. The CDR3 coding sequence is TGTGCCGGGGCTCCGGGCTCCTACAATGAGCAGTTCTTC. This codes for CAGAPGSYNEQFF.